A selection of T cell receptor beta chains follows, all from one sample in a study of cytomegalovirus exposure and HLA in healthy donors. Assay used: immunoSEQ multiplex PCR; TCRdb lists only in-frame clones, some missing. Of approximately 260,000 clones in the sample, 70% to 90% are singletons; the top ten hold around 1%. Input material: PBMCs. These receptors were collected from a woman aged 18-35 years in good health and CMV-seronegative. Each CDR3 is given with its conserved first and last residue. D genes are given only for firm matches. Not all rows give a size; the values are once, few, many and, for expanded clones, a class.

j_call | v_call | clone_size | d_call | cdr3_aa | cdr3_nt
TRBJ2-7 | TRBV6-6 | NA | NA | CASSPRAYEQYF | TGTGCCAGCAGCCCACGGGCCTACGAGCAGTACTTC
TRBJ1-6 | TRBV5-1 | NA | NA | CASSLAAGGGNSPLHF | TGCGCCAGCAGCTTGGCAGCCGGGGGAGGCAATTCACCCCTCCACTTT
TRBJ1-2 | TRBV4-2 | NA | TRBD1 | CASSSDRNSYGYTF | TGTGCCAGCAGCTCGGACAGGAATAGCTATGGCTACACCTTC
TRBJ1-4 | TRBV7-2 | NA | NA | CASSSFGVGEKLFF | TGTGCCAGCAGCTCCTTCGGGGTGGGGGAAAAACTGTTTTTT
TRBJ1-2 | TRBV4-3 | NA | TRBD1 | CASSTGQGVGGYTF | TGCGCCAGCAGTACGGGACAGGGGGTGGGTGGCTACACCTTC
TRBJ2-4 | TRBV9 | few | NA | CASSVSGQLSPDIQYF | TGTGCCAGCAGCGTAAGTGGACAATTGTCCCCCGACATTCAGTACTTC
TRBJ2-5 | TRBV21-1 | NA | NA | CASSQKTSLGIPETQYF | TGTGCCAGCAGCCAAAAGACTAGCTTAGGCATCCCAGAGACCCAGTACTTC
TRBJ1-5 | TRBV13 | NA | TRBD1 | CASSPGGIRDQPQHF | TGTGCCAGCAGCCCAGGGGGAATAAGAGATCAGCCCCAGCATTTT
TRBJ2-2 | TRBV19 | few | NA | CASSLQGTGELFF | TGTGCCAGTAGTCTGCAGGGGACCGGGGAGCTGTTTTTT
TRBJ2-3 | TRBV2 | NA | TRBD2 | CASSEASGRTDTQYF | TGTGCCAGCAGTGAGGCCAGCGGGAGGACAGATACGCAGTATTTT
TRBJ1-1 | TRBV6-5 | NA | NA | CASFFTVNTEAFF | TGTGCCAGCTTTTTCACAGTTAACACTGAAGCTTTCTTT
TRBJ2-7 | TRBV7-2 | NA | NA | CASSPFAPPYEQYF | TGTGCCAGCAGCCCCTTTGCGCCCCCTTACGAGCAGTACTTC
TRBJ2-7 | TRBV7-7 | NA | NA | CASSLRLGLDYEQYF | TGTGCCAGCAGCTTACGCTTGGGGCTAGACTACGAGCAGTACTTC
TRBJ1-4 | TRBV6-5 | few | NA | CASRRAGGWEKLFF | TGTGCCAGCAGACGCGCCGGCGGCTGGGAAAAACTGTTTTTT
TRBJ2-7 | TRBV14 | NA | NA | CASSQDKYEQYF | TGTGCCAGCAGCCAAGACAAATACGAGCAGTACTTC
TRBJ2-1 | TRBV11-3 | NA | NA | CASSLVGTGEQFF | TGTGCCAGCAGCTTAGTCGGGACTGGTGAGCAGTTCTTC
TRBJ2-1 | TRBV30 | few | NA | CAWSERWGPSSYNEQFF | TGTGCCTGGAGTGAGAGGTGGGGGCCAAGCTCCTACAATGAGCAGTTCTTC
TRBJ2-1 | TRBV7-6 | NA | TRBD2 | CASSSGLAEYNEQFF | TGTGCCAGCAGCTCTGGACTAGCGGAATACAATGAGCAGTTCTTC
TRBJ2-7 | TRBV5-1 | NA | TRBD1 | CASSSGTESYEQYF | TGCGCCAGCAGCTCCGGGACAGAATCCTACGAGCAGTACTTC
TRBJ1-2 | TRBV15 | NA | NA | CATSRDLYRRESYGYTF | TGTGCCACCAGCAGAGATCTGTATCGCCGGGAGTCCTATGGCTACACCTTC
TRBJ1-5 | TRBV7-2 | NA | TRBD1 | CASSLAPTGTGGSQPQHF | TGTGCCAGCAGCTTAGCCCCCACCGGGACAGGGGGCAGTCAGCCCCAGCATTTT
TRBJ2-5 | TRBV6-1 | NA | TRBD1 | CASSERQGRQETQYF | TGTGCCAGCAGTGAAAGACAGGGGCGCCAAGAGACCCAGTACTTC
TRBJ2-3 | TRBV4-3 | NA | NA | CASSQETGTSTDTQYF | TGCGCCAGCAGCCAAGAAACGGGGACTAGCACAGATACGCAGTATTTT
TRBJ2-7 | TRBV19 | NA | TRBD1 | CASRWGQGPYEQYF | TGTGCCAGTAGGTGGGGACAGGGCCCGTACGAGCAGTACTTC
TRBJ2-1 | TRBV19 | NA | TRBD1 | CASLDGQGIRDEQFF | TGTGCCAGCTTAGACGGACAGGGTATTCGGGATGAGCAGTTCTTC
TRBJ1-2 | TRBV5-4 | few | TRBD1 | CASSSRQGNYGYTF | TGTGCCAGCAGCTCCAGACAGGGTAACTATGGCTACACCTTC
TRBJ2-3 | TRBV4-3 | NA | TRBD1 | CASSQQPETGSDTQYF | TGCGCCAGCAGCCAGCAACCCGAGACAGGGTCGGATACGCAGTATTTT
TRBJ1-5 | TRBV9 | NA | NA | CASSVEGTNQPQHF | TGTGCCAGCAGCGTAGAGGGGACTAATCAGCCCCAGCATTTT
TRBJ1-2 | TRBV4-1 | NA | NA | CASSPGEGGNYGYTF | TGCGCCAGCAGCCCCGGGGAGGGTGGGAACTATGGCTACACCTTC
TRBJ2-7 | TRBV12-5 | NA | NA | CASGLVLASDTSYEQYF | TGTGCTAGTGGTTTGGTACTTGCGTCGGACACCTCCTACGAGCAGTACTTC
TRBJ2-5 | TRBV7-6 | NA | NA | CASSLGRTGSETQYF | TGTGCCAGCAGCTTAGGACGTACGGGTTCGGAGACCCAGTACTTC
TRBJ1-2 | TRBV28 | NA | NA | CASSPSNYGYTF | TGTGCCAGCAGCCCGAGTAACTATGGCTACACCTTC
TRBJ1-1 | TRBV5-1 | once | TRBD1 | CASSLGDRESRTEAFF | TGCGCCAGCAGCTTGGGGGACAGGGAATCGAGGACTGAAGCTTTCTTT
TRBJ2-7 | TRBV18 | NA | NA | CASSPGGLKVEQYF | TGTGCCAGCTCACCAGGGGGACTGAAGGTGGAGCAGTACTTC
TRBJ2-2 | TRBV6-6 | few | NA | CASSYTGGGELFF | TGTGCCAGCAGTTATACCGGGGGAGGGGAGCTGTTTTTT
TRBJ2-7 | TRBV7-2 | NA | NA | CASSSKPYYEQYF | TGTGCCAGCAGCTCCAAGCCCTACTACGAGCAGTACTTC
TRBJ2-7 | TRBV11-2 | NA | NA | CASSLEGTIFYEQYF | TGTGCCAGCAGCTTAGAAGGGACAATATTTTACGAGCAGTACTTC
TRBJ2-5 | TRBV4-3 | NA | NA | CASSQDYREETQYF | TGCGCCAGCAGCCAAGATTACCGGGAAGAGACCCAGTACTTC